A selection of T cell receptor beta chains follows, all from one sample in a study of T cells after somatic rescue of genetic block. The assay was immunoSEQ multiplex PCR, and TCRdb's table has in-frame clones only and misses some. The table shows about 52,000 clones, with 95% to 96% occurring only once. The source material was peripheral blood mononuclear cells (PBMCs). The receptors were gathered from a child in the first two years of life. The CDR3 runs from the conserved cysteine through the conserved F or W. A D gene is named only where the DNA matches it firmly. Size values are once, few and many counts, or a class for expanded clones, and some rows have none.

CDR3aa | CDR3nt | j_gene | v_gene | d_gene | abundance
CASSWSGGANTEAFF | TGCGCCAGCAGCTGGTCCGGGGGGGCGAACACTGAAGCTTTCTTT | TRBJ1-1 | TRBV5-1 | - | -
CASSLRQAYEQYF | TGCGCCAGCAGCTTGAGGCAGGCCTACGAGCAGTACTTC | TRBJ2-7 | TRBV5-1 | - | -
CASSSWSRSFYEQYF | TGTGCCAGCAGCTCGTGGTCCCGCTCGTTCTACGAGCAGTACTTC | TRBJ2-7 | TRBV5-6 | - | -
CASTPALLVDTGELFF | TGTGCCAGCACCCCGGCCCTCCTGGTGGACACCGGGGAGCTGTTTTTT | TRBJ2-2 | TRBV27 | - | -
CAWATSGPSTDTQYF | TGTGCCTGGGCTACTAGCGGCCCTAGCACAGATACGCAGTATTTT | TRBJ2-3 | TRBV30 | TRBD2 | -
CASSAGTGGNQPQHF | TGTGCCAGCAGCGCCGGGACAGGGGGCAATCAGCCCCAGCATTTT | TRBJ1-5 | TRBV28 | TRBD1 | -
CASSNGGGVNQPQHF | TGTGCCAGTAGTAATGGAGGGGGCGTTAATCAGCCCCAGCATTTT | TRBJ1-5 | TRBV19 | TRBD1 | -
CASSLFAGRETQYF | TGTGCCAGCAGCTTATTTGCGGGACGGGAGACCCAGTACTTC | TRBJ2-5 | TRBV7-2 | - | -
CASSIGTSGTPYEQYF | TGTGCCAGTAGTATTGGGACTAGCGGTACCCCCTACGAGCAGTACTTC | TRBJ2-7 | TRBV19 | TRBD2 | -
CASSLAVTTGGGNEQFF | TGTGCCAGCAGCTTAGCGGTGACTACCGGGGGAGGGAATGAGCAGTTCTTC | TRBJ2-1 | TRBV7-9 | TRBD2 | -
CISGSTDTQYF | TGCATTAGCGGGAGCACAGATACGCAGTATTTT | TRBJ2-3 | TRBV20-1 | TRBD2 | -
CASREGQYF | TGTGCCAGCCGGGAGGGACAGTACTTC | TRBJ2-7 | TRBV6-1 | TRBD2 | few
CASSSDRDNEKLFF | TGTGCCAGCAGTTCCGACAGGGATAACGAAAAACTGTTTTTT | TRBJ1-4 | TRBV6-5 | TRBD1 | -
CASSLVGYSYNEQFF | TGTGCCAGCAGCTTGGTCGGTTACTCCTACAATGAGCAGTTCTTC | TRBJ2-1 | TRBV7-8 | - | -
CASSPDDRAYEQYF | TGTGCCAGCAGTCCCGATGACAGGGCCTACGAGCAGTACTTC | TRBJ2-7 | TRBV28 | TRBD1 | -
CASSLGGDTDTQYF | TGTGCCAGCAGCTTAGGCGGCGACACAGATACGCAGTATTTT | TRBJ2-3 | TRBV11-3 | - | -
CASSLASLYEQYF | TGTGCCAGCAGTTTAGCCAGTCTCTACGAGCAGTACTTC | TRBJ2-7 | TRBV28 | - | -
CASRRDRGLSGELFF | TGTGCCAGCAGGAGGGACAGGGGGCTGTCGGGGGAGCTGTTTTTT | TRBJ2-2 | TRBV13 | TRBD1 | -
CASARDQRNEQFF | TGTGCCAGCGCTCGGGACCAGAGGAATGAGCAGTTCTTC | TRBJ2-1 | TRBV6-4 | - | -
CASSVRDRGRETQYF | TGTGCCAGCAGCGTCCGGGACAGGGGGCGGGAGACCCAGTACTTC | TRBJ2-5 | TRBV7-9 | TRBD1 | -
CTSSEIGELFF | TGCACCAGCAGCGAGATAGGGGAGCTGTTTTTT | TRBJ2-2 | TRBV1 | - | -
CASSQEWAGQGQPQHF | TGCGCCAGCAGCCAAGAGTGGGCAGGGCAGGGACAGCCCCAGCATTTT | TRBJ1-5 | TRBV4-3 | - | -
CASSQGDNYGYTF | TGTGCCAGCAGCCAAGGGGACAACTATGGCTACACCTTC | TRBJ1-2 | TRBV4-2 | - | -
CASSSPVGPRRGYEQYF | TGTGCCAGCAGCTCACCGGTGGGGCCGAGGCGAGGGTACGAGCAGTACTTC | TRBJ2-7 | TRBV7-3 | - | -
CASSLGTQETQYF | TGCGCCAGCAGCTTAGGTACCCAAGAGACCCAGTACTTC | TRBJ2-5 | TRBV5-1 | - | -
CACRADSNQPQHF | TGTGCCTGTAGAGCGGATAGCAATCAGCCCCAGCATTTT | TRBJ1-5 | TRBV30 | - | -
CASSSNTGELFF | TGTGCCAGCAGCTCCAACACCGGGGAGCTGTTTTTT | TRBJ2-2 | TRBV5-4 | - | few
CASSGGRGNTGELFF | TGTGCCAGCAGTGGGGGCAGGGGGAACACCGGGGAGCTGTTTTTT | TRBJ2-2 | TRBV2 | - | -
CASSRTSGRADEQFF | TGTGCCAGCAGCCGGACTAGCGGGAGGGCAGATGAGCAGTTCTTC | TRBJ2-1 | TRBV27 | TRBD2 | -
CSVEGGLTSGSSDTQYF | TGCAGCGTTGAAGGAGGGCTGACTAGCGGGAGCTCAGATACGCAGTATTTT | TRBJ2-3 | TRBV29-1 | TRBD2 | -
CASSKALAGTDTQYF | TGTGCCAGCAGCAAAGCCCTAGCGGGCACAGATACGCAGTATTTT | TRBJ2-3 | TRBV21-1 | - | -
CASRTGGQPQHF | TGTGCCAGCAGGACAGGGGGCCAGCCCCAGCATTTT | TRBJ1-5 | TRBV28 | TRBD1 | -
CASSLALTTGAYEQYF | TGTGCCAGCAGCTTAGCGCTAACTACAGGGGCCTACGAGCAGTACTTC | TRBJ2-7 | TRBV7-8 | TRBD1 | -
CASSLGTSGNEQFF | TGCGCCAGCAGCTTGGGGACTAGCGGGAATGAGCAGTTCTTC | TRBJ2-1 | TRBV5-1 | TRBD2 | -
CSVGQGSYEQYF | TGCAGCGTTGGGCAGGGCTCCTACGAGCAGTACTTC | TRBJ2-7 | TRBV29-1 | - | -
CASSVSGRGDTQYF | TGTGCCAGCAGCGTAAGCGGGAGGGGGGATACGCAGTATTTT | TRBJ2-3 | TRBV9 | TRBD2 | -
CATSDSGSSDTQYF | TGTGCCACCAGTGATAGCGGGAGTTCAGATACGCAGTATTTT | TRBJ2-3 | TRBV15 | TRBD2 | -
CASSIGSDTYNEQFF | TGTGCCAGTAGTATAGGTAGCGATACCTACAATGAGCAGTTCTTC | TRBJ2-1 | TRBV19 | - | -
CASSGTVAYEQYF | TGCGCCAGCAGCGGGACTGTCGCCTACGAGCAGTACTTC | TRBJ2-7 | TRBV4-1 | - | -
CASSLLPRDTEAFF | TGTGCCAGCAGCTTACTCCCCAGGGACACTGAAGCTTTCTTT | TRBJ1-1 | TRBV7-9 | - | -
CASSFQPRGLDTQYF | TGTGCCAGCAGCTTTCAGCCGAGGGGGTTAGATACGCAGTATTTT | TRBJ2-3 | TRBV5-4 | - | -
CAIGPGLHEQYF | TGTGCCATCGGGCCGGGACTCCACGAGCAGTACTTC | TRBJ2-7 | TRBV10-3 | - | -
CASSLHRGDSPLHF | TGTGCCAGCAGCCTCCACAGAGGGGATTCACCCCTCCACTTT | TRBJ1-6 | TRBV14 | - | -
CASSQEKWRSRTNEKLFF | TGCGCCAGCAGCCAAGAGAAGTGGAGGTCTAGAACTAATGAAAAACTGTTTTTT | TRBJ1-4 | TRBV4-3 | - | -
CASSLSNQPQHF | TGTGCCAGCAGCCTTAGCAATCAGCCCCAGCATTTT | TRBJ1-5 | TRBV7-2 | - | -
CASSSQQGYEQYF | TGTGCCAGCAGCTCCCAACAGGGCTACGAGCAGTACTTC | TRBJ2-7 | TRBV7-9 | - | -
CASSYRRSNQPQHF | TGTGCCAGTAGTTATCGCCGATCCAATCAGCCCCAGCATTTT | TRBJ1-5 | TRBV19 | - | few
CASSLWPGGQETQYF | TGCGCCAGCAGCTTGTGGCCGGGCGGCCAAGAGACCCAGTACTTC | TRBJ2-5 | TRBV5-1 | - | -
CASSQDRVGYTF | TGCGCCAGCAGCCAAGACAGGGTTGGCTACACCTTC | TRBJ1-2 | TRBV4-1 | - | -
CASKGGGADTQYF | TGTGCCAGCAAGGGGGGTGGCGCAGATACGCAGTATTTT | TRBJ2-3 | TRBV6-1 | - | -
CASGTGTHGLTYEQYF | TGTGCCAGCGGTACCGGGACCCACGGATTAACCTACGAGCAGTACTTC | TRBJ2-7 | TRBV2 | - | few
CASGTGTGDTGELFF | TGTGCTAGTGGCACCGGGACAGGGGACACCGGGGAGCTGTTTTTT | TRBJ2-2 | TRBV12-5 | TRBD1 | -
CASSLLAGSYNEQFF | TGTGCCAGCAGCTTACTAGCGGGTTCCTACAATGAGCAGTTCTTC | TRBJ2-1 | TRBV7-6 | TRBD2 | -
CASSLSGAIDYEQYF | TGCGCCAGCAGCTTAAGCGGGGCCATCGACTACGAGCAGTACTTC | TRBJ2-7 | TRBV5-1 | TRBD2 | -
CASSLGLAYSYEQYF | TGTGCCAGCAGCCTCGGACTAGCTTACTCCTACGAGCAGTACTTC | TRBJ2-7 | TRBV6-6 | TRBD2 | -